Listed below are T cell receptor beta chains from one sample, sequenced in a study of PD-1 blockade in classical Hodgkin lymphoma. Generated by immunoSEQ multiplex PCR, the TCRdb table keeps only in-frame clones and is missing some. Of tens of thousands of clones in the sample, over 70% were seen once. Sequences were derived from peripheral blood mononuclear cells (PBMCs), sampled before the fourth cycle of nivolumab. These receptors originate from a human donor with classical Hodgkin lymphoma. Each CDR3 is given with its conserved first and last residue. The D gene is left open where the match is weak. Clone size is shown for a subset of rows, as once, few, many or a class of expanded clone.

>TRBJ1-6|TRBD1|few|TRBV5-1
CASSTQARTGEPLHF
TGCGCCAGCAGCACCCAAGCCAGGACAGGGGAACCCCTCCACTTT
>TRBJ2-1|.|.|TRBV7-7
CASSFGLASYNEQFF
TGTGCCAGCAGCTTTGGGCTAGCTTCCTACAATGAGCAGTTCTTC
>TRBJ1-2|.|.|TRBV9
CASSASANYGYTF
TGTGCCAGCAGCGCGTCAGCTAACTATGGCTACACCTTC
>TRBJ2-7|.|.|TRBV16
CASSPRDTIFHEQYF
TGTGCCAGCAGCCCTAGGGACACAATCTTCCACGAGCAGTACTTC
>TRBJ1-6|TRBD1|.|TRBV7-9
CASSPGTGRNSPLHF
TGTGCCAGCAGCCCAGGGACAGGGAGGAATTCACCCCTCCACTTT
>TRBJ2-4|.|.|TRBV21-1
CASSHGAVLQLAKNIQYF
TGTGCCAGCAGCCACGGGGCGGTACTCCAACTAGCCAAAAACATTCAGTACTTC
>TRBJ2-1|TRBD2|.|TRBV7-3
CASSPGRASSDEQFF
TGTGCCAGCAGCCCCGGGAGGGCTAGCAGCGATGAGCAGTTCTTC
>TRBJ1-4|.|few|TRBV7-9
CASSSTEKLFF
TGTGCCAGCAGCTCCACTGAAAAACTGTTTTTT
>TRBJ1-5|.|.|TRBV19
CASSPGRNQPQHF
TGTGCCAGTAGCCCTGGTAGGAATCAGCCCCAGCATTTT
>TRBJ2-7|TRBD2|.|TRBV11-2
CASSLRPTSGGAMDEQYF
TGTGCCAGCAGCCTTCGTCCCACTAGCGGGGGGGCGATGGACGAGCAGTACTTC
>TRBJ2-7|.|.|TRBV5-6
CASSLEGHLKEQYF
TGTGCCAGCAGCTTGGAGGGACACCTTAAAGAGCAGTACTTC
>TRBJ2-5|.|.|TRBV5-4
CASSWRGAETQYF
TGTGCCAGCAGTTGGAGGGGGGCGGAGACCCAGTACTTC
>TRBJ2-5|TRBD2|.|TRBV6-5
CASSYEREGHPSQYF
TGTGCCAGCAGTTACGAACGGGAGGGCCACCCCTCACAGTACTTC
>TRBJ1-1|.|.|TRBV6-5
CASSSLSGVSEAFF
TGTGCCAGCAGTTCCTTGTCGGGGGTTTCTGAAGCTTTCTTT
>TRBJ2-7|.|.|TRBV6-5
CASSYRGAHEQYF
TGTGCCAGCAGTTACCGGGGGGCCCACGAGCAGTACTTC
>TRBJ1-2|.|.|TRBV29-1
CSVEGGAGYTF
TGCAGCGTTGAAGGAGGGGCCGGCTACACCTTC
>TRBJ1-1|.|.|TRBV5-6
CASSRLAQILNTEAFF
TGTGCCAGCAGCCGATTGGCACAGATTTTGAACACTGAAGCTTTCTTT
>TRBJ2-3|.|.|TRBV7-9
CASSRVDTQYF
TGTGCCAGCAGCCGCGTGGATACGCAGTATTTT
>TRBJ2-1|TRBD2|.|TRBV5-3
CASSILAGGRYEQFF
TGTGCCAGCAGCATCCTAGCGGGGGGTCGGTATGAGCAGTTCTTC
>TRBJ1-1|.|.|TRBV30
CAWSRGVLGTEAFF
TGTGCCTGGAGCCGAGGGGTTTTGGGCACTGAAGCTTTCTTT
>TRBJ1-1|TRBD1|.|TRBV28
CASRNKATGANTEAFF
TGTGCCAGCAGGAACAAAGCCACAGGGGCTAACACTGAAGCTTTCTTT
>TRBJ1-2|TRBD1|.|TRBV6-5
CASSLQGLYGYTF
TGTGCCAGCAGTTTACAGGGGCTCTATGGCTACACCTTC
>TRBJ2-7|.|.|TRBV6-6
CATVGGHEQYF
TGTGCCACCGTGGGGGGCCACGAGCAGTACTTC
>TRBJ2-1|TRBD2|.|TRBV7-3
CASSPRGVVSNEQFF
TGTGCCAGCAGCCCTCGGGGGGTCGTCAGCAATGAGCAGTTCTTC
>TRBJ2-1|TRBD2|few|TRBV9
CASSVVSSGIYNEQFF
TGTGCCAGCAGCGTAGTTTCCAGCGGGATCTACAATGAGCAGTTCTTC
>TRBJ2-3|.|.|TRBV30
CAWSVGTGGGTDTQYF
TGTGCCTGGAGTGTAGGCACAGGGGGGGGCACAGATACGCAGTATTTT
>TRBJ1-2|.|.|TRBV4-1
CASSQVSGLTLNYGYTF
TGCGCCAGCAGCCAGGTTTCGGGACTTACTTTGAACTATGGCTACACCTTC
>TRBJ1-3|.|.|TRBV7-2
CASSLRGPGNTIYF
TGTGCCAGCAGCTTACGGGGGCCTGGAAACACCATATATTTT
>TRBJ2-2|.|.|TRBV27
CASCVGPMNTGELFF
TGTGCCAGCTGTGTCGGACCTATGAACACCGGGGAGCTGTTTTTT
>TRBJ1-1|.|.|TRBV5-4
CASSLAGSTEAFF
TGTGCCAGCAGCCTGGCAGGGAGCACTGAAGCTTTCTTT
>TRBJ1-2|.|.|TRBV5-1
CASSQWGDGYTF
TGCGCCAGCAGCCAGTGGGGGGATGGCTACACCTTC